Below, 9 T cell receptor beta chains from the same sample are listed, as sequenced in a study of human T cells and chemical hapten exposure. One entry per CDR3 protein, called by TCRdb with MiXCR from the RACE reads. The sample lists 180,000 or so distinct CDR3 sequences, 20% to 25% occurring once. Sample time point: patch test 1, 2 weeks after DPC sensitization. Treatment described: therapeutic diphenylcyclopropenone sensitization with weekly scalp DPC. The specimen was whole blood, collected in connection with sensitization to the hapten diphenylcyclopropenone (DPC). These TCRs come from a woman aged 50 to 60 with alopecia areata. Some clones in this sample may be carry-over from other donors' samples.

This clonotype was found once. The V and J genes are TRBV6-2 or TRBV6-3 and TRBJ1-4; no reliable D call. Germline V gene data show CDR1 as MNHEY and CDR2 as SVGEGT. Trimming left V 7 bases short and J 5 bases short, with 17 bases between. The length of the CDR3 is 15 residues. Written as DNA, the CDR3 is TGTGCCAGCAATAGACGCGAGAGGCCGAATGAAAAACTGTTTTTT. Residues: CASNRRERPNEKLFF.

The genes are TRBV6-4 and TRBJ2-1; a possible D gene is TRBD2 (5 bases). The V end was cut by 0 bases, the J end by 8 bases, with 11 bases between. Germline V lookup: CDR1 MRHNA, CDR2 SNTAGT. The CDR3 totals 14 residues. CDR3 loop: CASSDSMEADEQFF. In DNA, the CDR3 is TGTGCCAGCAGTGACTCTATGGAGGCGGATGAGCAGTTCTTC.

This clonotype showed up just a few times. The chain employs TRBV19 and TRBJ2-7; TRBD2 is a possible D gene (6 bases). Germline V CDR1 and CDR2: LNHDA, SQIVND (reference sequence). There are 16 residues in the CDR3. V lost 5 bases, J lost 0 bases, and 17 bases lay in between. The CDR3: CASSPVLATYSYEQYF. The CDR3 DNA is TGTGCCAGTAGTCCTGTTCTAGCGACCTACTCCTACGAGCAGTACTTC.

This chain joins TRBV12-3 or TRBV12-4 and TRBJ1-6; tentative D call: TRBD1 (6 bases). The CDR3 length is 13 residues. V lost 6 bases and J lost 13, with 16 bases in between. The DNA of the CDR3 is TGTGCCAGCAGGACGACAGGTTTTGGGCCCCTCCACTTT. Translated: CASRTTGFGPLHF.

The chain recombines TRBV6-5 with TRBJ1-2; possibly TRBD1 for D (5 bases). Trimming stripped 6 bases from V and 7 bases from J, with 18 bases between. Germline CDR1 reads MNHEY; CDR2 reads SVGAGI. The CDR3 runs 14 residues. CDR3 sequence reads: CASRLRGSSGGYTF. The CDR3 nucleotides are TGTGCCAGCAGGCTACGGGGCTCCAGCGGTGGCTACACCTTC.

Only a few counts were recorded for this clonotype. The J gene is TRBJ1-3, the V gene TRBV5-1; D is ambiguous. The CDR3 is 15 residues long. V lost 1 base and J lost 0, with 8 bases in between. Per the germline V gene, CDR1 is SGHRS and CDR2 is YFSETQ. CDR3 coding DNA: TGCGCCAGCAGCTTGTATCCGAGCTCTGGAAACACCATATATTTT. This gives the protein CASSLYPSSGNTIYF.

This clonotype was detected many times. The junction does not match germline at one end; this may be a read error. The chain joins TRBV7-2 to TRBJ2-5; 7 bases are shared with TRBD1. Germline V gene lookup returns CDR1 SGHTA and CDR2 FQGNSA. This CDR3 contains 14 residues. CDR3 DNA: TGTGCCAGCAGTTTAGGGGGCAGCCAAGAGACCCAGTACTTC. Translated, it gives CASSLGGSQETQYF.

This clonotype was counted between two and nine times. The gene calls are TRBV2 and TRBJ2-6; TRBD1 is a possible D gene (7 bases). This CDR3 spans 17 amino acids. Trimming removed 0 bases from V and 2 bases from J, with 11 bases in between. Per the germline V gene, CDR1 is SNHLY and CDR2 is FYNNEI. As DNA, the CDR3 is TGTGCCAGCAGTGAAGCCAGGGGGGTAACTGGGGCCAACGTCCTGACTTTC. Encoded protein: CASSEARGVTGANVLTF.

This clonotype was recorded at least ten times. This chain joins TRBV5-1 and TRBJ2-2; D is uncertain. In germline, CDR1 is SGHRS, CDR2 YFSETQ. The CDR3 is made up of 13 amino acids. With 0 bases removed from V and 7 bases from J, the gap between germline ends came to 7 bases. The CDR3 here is CASSLDYGGELFF. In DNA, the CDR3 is TGCGCCAGCAGCTTGGACTACGGCGGGGAGCTGTTTTTT.